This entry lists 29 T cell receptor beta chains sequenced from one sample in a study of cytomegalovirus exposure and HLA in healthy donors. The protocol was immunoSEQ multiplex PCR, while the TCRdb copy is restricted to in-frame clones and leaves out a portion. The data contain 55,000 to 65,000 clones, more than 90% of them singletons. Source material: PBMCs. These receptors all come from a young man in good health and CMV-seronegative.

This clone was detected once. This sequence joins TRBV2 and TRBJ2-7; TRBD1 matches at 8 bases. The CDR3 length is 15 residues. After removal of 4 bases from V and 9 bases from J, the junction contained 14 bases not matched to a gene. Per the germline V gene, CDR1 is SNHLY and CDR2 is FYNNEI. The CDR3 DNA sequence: TGTGCCAGCAGTGTATTAGGGACAGGACCTATGGGGCAGTACTTC. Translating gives CASSVLGTGPMGQYF.

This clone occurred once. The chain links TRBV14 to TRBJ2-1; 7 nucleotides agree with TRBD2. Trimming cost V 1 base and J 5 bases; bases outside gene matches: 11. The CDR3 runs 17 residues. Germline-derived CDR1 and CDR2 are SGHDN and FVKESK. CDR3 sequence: CASSQVFGGGDHNEQFF. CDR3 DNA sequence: TGTGCCAGCAGCCAAGTATTTGGTGGGGGGGACCACAATGAGCAGTTCTTC.

The CDR3 DNA is TGTGCCAGCAGACAGGGGGTAATGGACACTGAAGCTTTCTTT. It codes for CASRQGVMDTEAFF. This chain joins TRBV6-6 and TRBJ1-1, with 8 bases aligning to TRBD1. CDR1 and CDR2 from the germline V gene are MNHNY and SVGAGI (reference sequence). The CDR3 totals 14 residues. V shed 6 bases and J 3 bases; nucleotides not matched to a gene: 6.

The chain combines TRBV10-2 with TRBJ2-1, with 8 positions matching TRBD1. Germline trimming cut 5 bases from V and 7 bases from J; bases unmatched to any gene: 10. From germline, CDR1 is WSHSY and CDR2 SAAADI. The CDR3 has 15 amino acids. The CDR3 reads CASSQGAHELNEQFF. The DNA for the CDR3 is TGCGCCAGCAGTCAGGGGGCCCACGAGCTGAATGAGCAGTTCTTC.

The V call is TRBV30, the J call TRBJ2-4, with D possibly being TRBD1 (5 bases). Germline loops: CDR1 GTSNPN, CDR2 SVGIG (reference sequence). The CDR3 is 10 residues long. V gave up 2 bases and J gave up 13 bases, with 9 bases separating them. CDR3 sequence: CAWSKGNQYF. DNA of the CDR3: TGTGCCTGGAGTAAGGGGAACCAGTACTTC.

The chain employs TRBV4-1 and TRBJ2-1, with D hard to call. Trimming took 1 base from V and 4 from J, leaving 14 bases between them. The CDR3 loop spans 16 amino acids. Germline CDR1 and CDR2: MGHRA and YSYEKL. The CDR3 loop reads CASSQVLAYPYNEQFF. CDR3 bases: TGCGCCAGCAGCCAAGTTTTAGCCTACCCTTACAATGAGCAGTTCTTC.

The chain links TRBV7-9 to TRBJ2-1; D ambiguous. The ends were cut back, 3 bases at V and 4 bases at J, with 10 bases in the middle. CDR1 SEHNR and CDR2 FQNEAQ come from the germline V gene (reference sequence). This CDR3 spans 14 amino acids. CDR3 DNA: TGTGCCAGCAGCTTGAACGGGTTGTACAATGAGCAGTTCTTC. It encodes CASSLNGLYNEQFF.

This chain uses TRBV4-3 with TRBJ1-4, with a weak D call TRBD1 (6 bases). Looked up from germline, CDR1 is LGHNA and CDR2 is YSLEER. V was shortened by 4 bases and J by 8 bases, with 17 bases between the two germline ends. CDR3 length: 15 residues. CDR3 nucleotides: TGCGCCAGCAGCCGAACACAGGGAGAGGTGGAAAAACTGTTTTTT. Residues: CASSRTQGEVEKLFF.

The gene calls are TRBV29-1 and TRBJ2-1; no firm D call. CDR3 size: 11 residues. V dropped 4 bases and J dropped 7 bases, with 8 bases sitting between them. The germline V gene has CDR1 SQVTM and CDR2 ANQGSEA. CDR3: CSVGGANEQFF. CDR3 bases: TGCAGCGTTGGTGGTGCGAATGAGCAGTTCTTC.

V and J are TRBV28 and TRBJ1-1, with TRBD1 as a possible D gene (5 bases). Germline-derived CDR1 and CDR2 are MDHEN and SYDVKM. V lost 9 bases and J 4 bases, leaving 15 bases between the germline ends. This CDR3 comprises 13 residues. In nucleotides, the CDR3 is TGTGCCAGTGGGGCGGGGGGATTCACTGAAGCTTTCTTT. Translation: CASGAGGFTEAFF. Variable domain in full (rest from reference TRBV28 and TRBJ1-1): DVKVTQSSRYLVKRTGEKVFLECVQDMDHENMFWYRQDPGLGLRLIYFSYDVKMKEKGDIPEGYSVSREKKERFSLILESASTNQTSMYLCASGAGGFTEAFFGQGTRLTVV.

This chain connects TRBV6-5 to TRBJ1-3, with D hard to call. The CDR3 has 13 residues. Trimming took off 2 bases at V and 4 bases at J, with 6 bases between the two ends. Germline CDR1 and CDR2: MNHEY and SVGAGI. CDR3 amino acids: CASSYRLGNTIYF. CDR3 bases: TGTGCCAGCAGTTACCGACTCGGAAACACCATATATTTT.

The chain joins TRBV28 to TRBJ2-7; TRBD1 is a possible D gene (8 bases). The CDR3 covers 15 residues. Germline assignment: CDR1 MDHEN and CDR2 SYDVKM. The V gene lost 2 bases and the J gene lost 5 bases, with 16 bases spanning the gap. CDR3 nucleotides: TGTGCCAGCAGTTTAGGGGGGGCAGGGGGCAACGAGCAGTACTTC. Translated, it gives CASSLGGAGGNEQYF.

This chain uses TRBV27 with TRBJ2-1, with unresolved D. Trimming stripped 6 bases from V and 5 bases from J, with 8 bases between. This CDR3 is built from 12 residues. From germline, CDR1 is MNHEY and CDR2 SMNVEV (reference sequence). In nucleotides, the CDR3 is TGTGCCAGCAGCCAAACAAACAATGAGCAGTTCTTC. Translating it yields CASSQTNNEQFF.

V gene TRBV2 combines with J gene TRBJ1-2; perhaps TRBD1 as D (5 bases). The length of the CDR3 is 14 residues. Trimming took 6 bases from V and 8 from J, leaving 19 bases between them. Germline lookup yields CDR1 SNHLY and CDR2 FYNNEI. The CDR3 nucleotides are TGTGCCAGCAGATTTGGAGGGGTAAGATGGGGCTACACCTTC. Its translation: CASRFGGVRWGYTF. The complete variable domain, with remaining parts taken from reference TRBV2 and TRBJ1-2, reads EPEVTQTPSHQVTQMGQEVILRCVPISNHLYFYWYRQILGQKVEFLVSFYNNEISEKSEIFDDQFSVERPDGSNFTLKIRSTKLEDSAMYFCASRFGGVRWGYTFGSGTRLTVV.

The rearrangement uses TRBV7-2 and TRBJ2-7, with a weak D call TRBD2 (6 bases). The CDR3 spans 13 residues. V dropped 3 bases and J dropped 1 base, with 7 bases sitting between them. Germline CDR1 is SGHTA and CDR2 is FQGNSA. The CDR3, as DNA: TGTGCCAGCAGCTTGGGACTTTCCTACGAGCAGTACTTC. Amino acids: CASSLGLSYEQYF.

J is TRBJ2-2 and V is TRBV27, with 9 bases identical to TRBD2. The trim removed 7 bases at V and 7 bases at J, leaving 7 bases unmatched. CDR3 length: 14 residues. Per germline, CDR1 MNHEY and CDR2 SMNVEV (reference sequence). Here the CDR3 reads CASTGSGSVGELFF. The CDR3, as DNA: TGTGCCAGCACGGGTAGCGGGAGCGTCGGGGAGCTGTTTTTT.

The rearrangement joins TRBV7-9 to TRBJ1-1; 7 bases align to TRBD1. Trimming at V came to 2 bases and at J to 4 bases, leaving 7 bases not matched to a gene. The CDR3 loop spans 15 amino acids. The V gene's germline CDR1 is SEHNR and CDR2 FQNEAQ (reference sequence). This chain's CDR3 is CASSLTGRGSTEAFF. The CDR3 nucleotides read TGTGCCAGCAGCTTAACCGGCAGGGGGAGCACTGAAGCTTTCTTT.

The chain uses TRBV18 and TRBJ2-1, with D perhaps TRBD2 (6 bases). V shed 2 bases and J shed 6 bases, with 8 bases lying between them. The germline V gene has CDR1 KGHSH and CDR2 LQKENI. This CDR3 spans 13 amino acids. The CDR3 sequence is CASSPEAGNEQFF. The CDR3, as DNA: TGTGCCAGCTCACCAGAAGCGGGCAATGAGCAGTTCTTC.

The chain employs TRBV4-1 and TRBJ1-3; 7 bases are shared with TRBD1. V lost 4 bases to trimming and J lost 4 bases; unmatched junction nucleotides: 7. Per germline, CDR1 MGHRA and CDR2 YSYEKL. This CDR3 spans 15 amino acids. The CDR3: CASSLNPGQGNTIYF. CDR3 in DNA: TGCGCCAGCAGCCTAAACCCGGGACAGGGAAACACCATATATTTT.

This CDR3 reads CASSLGFQPGQDTF. The CDR3 nucleotides are TGCGCCAGCAGCTTGGGGTTCCAACCGGGACAGGACACCTTC. V and J are TRBV5-1 and TRBJ1-2; 8 positions agree with TRBD1. The V gene's germline CDR1 is SGHRS and CDR2 YFSETQ. The trim removed 0 bases at V and 12 bases at J, leaving 10 bases unmatched. The CDR3 covers 14 residues.

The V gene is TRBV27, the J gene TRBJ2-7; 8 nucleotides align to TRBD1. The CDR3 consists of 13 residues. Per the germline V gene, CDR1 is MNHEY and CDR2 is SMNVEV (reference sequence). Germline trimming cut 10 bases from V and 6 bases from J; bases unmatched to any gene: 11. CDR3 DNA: TGTGCCACCCGTCCTCAGACAGGGGTCGAGCAGTACTTC. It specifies CATRPQTGVEQYF.

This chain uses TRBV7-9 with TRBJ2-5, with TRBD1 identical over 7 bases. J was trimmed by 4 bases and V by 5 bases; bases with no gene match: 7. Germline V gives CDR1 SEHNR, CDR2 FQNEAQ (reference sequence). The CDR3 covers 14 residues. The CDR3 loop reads CASSQETGSETQYF. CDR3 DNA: TGTGCCAGCAGCCAAGAGACAGGGTCAGAGACCCAGTACTTC.

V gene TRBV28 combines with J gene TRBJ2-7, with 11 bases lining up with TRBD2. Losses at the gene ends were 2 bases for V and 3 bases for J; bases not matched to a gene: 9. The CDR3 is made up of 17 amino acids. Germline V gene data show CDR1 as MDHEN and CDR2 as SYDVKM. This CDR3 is CASSLAATSGTIYEQYF. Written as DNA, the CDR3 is TGTGCCAGCAGTTTAGCTGCGACTAGCGGGACAATCTACGAGCAGTACTTC.

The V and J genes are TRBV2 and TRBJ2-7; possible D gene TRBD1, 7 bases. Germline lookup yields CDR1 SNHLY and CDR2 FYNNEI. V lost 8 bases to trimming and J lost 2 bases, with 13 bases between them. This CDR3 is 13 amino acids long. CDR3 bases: TGTGCCAGCGGGGGGACAGCGACCTACGAGCAGTACTTC. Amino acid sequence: CASGGTATYEQYF.

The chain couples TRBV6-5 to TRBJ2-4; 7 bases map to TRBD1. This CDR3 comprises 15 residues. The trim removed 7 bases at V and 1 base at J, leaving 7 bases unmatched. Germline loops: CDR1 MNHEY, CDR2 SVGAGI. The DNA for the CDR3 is TGTGCCAGCACCCCAACGGACAGGGCCAAAAACATTCAGTACTTC. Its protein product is CASTPTDRAKNIQYF.

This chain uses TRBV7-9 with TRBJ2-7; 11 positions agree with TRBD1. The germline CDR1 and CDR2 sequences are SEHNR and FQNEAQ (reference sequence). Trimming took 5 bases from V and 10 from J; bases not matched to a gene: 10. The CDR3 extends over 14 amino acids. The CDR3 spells CASSPPGQGDVQYF. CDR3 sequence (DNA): TGTGCCAGCAGCCCCCCGGGACAGGGGGACGTTCAGTACTTC.

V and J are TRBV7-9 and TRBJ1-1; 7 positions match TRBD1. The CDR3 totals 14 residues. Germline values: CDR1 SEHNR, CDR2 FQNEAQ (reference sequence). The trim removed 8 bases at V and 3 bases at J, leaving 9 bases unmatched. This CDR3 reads CASLRQGRDTEAFF. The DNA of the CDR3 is TGTGCCAGCCTGCGACAGGGAAGGGACACTGAAGCTTTCTTT.

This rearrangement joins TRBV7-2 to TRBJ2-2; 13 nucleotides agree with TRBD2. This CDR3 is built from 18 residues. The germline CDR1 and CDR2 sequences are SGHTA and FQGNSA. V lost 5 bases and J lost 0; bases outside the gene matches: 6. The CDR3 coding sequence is TGTGCCAGCAGCCAAACTAGCGGGAGGGCCGCGAACACCGGGGAGCTGTTTTTT. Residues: CASSQTSGRAANTGELFF.

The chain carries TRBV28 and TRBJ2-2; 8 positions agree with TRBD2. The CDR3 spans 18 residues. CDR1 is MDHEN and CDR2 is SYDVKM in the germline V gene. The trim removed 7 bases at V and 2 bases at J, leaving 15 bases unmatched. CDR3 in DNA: TGTGCCAGCACCTTAAGCGGGAGCTTCTCCCTTAACACCGGGGAGCTGTTTTTT. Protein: CASTLSGSFSLNTGELFF.